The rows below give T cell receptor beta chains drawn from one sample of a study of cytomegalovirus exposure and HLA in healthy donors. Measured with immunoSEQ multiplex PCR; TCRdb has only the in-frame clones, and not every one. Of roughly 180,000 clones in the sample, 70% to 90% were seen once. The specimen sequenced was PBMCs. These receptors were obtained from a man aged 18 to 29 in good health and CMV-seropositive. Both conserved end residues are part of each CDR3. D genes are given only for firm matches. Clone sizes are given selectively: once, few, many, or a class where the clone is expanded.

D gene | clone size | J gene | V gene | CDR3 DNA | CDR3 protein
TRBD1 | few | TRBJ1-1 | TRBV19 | TGTGCCAGTAGTATAGATCAGGGGACAGGTCCCACTGAAGCTTTCTTT | CASSIDQGTGPTEAFF
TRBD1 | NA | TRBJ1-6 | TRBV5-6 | TGTGCCAGCAGCTTGGCCCGAGGGGGCCCTGGATTAAATTCACCCCTCCACTTT | CASSLARGGPGLNSPLHF
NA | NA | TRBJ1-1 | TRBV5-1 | TGCGCCAGCAGCTTGGCCGGGGGAGAGAACACTGAAGCTTTCTTT | CASSLAGGENTEAFF
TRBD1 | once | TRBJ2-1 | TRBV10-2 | TGCGCCAGCAGAGCCTGGACAGGGGATGGAAATGAGCAGTTCTTC | CASRAWTGDGNEQFF
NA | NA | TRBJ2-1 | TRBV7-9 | TGTGCCAGCAGCTTATCTGGACAGCCCAACAATGAGCAGTTCTTC | CASSLSGQPNNEQFF
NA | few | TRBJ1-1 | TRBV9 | TGTGCCAGCAGCGTCGACCGGGAGGATAAAGCTTTCTTT | CASSVDREDKAFF
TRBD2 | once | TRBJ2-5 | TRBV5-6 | TGTGCCAGCAGCTTGCGGCGGGGGGCCGCCCAAGAGACCCAGTACTTC | CASSLRRGAAQETQYF
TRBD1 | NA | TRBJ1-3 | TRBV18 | TGTGCCAGCTCCGGGTCAGGGGGCGATGCAGGAAACACCATATATTTT | CASSGSGGDAGNTIYF
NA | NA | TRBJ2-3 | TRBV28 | TGTGCCAGCAGTAATCGGGGTCCCACCGGCGCAGATACGCAGTATTTT | CASSNRGPTGADTQYF
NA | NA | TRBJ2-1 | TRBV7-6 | TGTGCCAGCAGCTCTGGACAATCACCCCAAAATGAGCAGTTCTTC | CASSSGQSPQNEQFF
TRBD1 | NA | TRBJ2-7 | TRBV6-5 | TGTGCCAGCAGACAAGGGGACAGACTTCACTTC | CASRQGDRLHF
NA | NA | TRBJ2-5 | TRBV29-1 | TGCAGCGTTGATTACGTCGCGACAGTTCAAGAGACCCAGTACTTC | CSVDYVATVQETQYF
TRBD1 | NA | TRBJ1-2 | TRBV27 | TGTGCCAGCAGTCCCAGGGGGTTCCTACTGGCCACCTTC | CASSPRGFLLATF
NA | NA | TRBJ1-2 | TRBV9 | TGTGCCAGCAGCGTAGCTAACGGGATGAGTCGGAGTGGCTACACCTTC | CASSVANGMSRSGYTF
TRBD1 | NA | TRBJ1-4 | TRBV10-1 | TGCGCCAGCAGCCAACGACAGGGGGGCTTGGAAAAACTGTTTTTT | CASSQRQGGLEKLFF
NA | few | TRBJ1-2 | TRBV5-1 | TGCGCCAGCAGCTTGGTTGGCACCAACTATGGCTACACCTTC | CASSLVGTNYGYTF
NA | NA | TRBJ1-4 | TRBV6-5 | TGTGCCAGCAAGAAGGGACTAGCTAATGAAAAACTGTTTTTT | CASKKGLANEKLFF
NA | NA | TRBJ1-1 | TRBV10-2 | TGCGCCAGCAGTGAGTCAAACAGGGTAGTCAACACTGAAGCTTTCTTT | CASSESNRVVNTEAFF
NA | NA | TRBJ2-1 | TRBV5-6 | TGTGCCAGCAGCTTGGTTCCGCTCGGGGAGCAGTTCTTC | CASSLVPLGEQFF
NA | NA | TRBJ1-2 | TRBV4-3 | TGCGCCAGCAGCCAAGATAAGGACGGGATCGAGGGCTACACCTTC | CASSQDKDGIEGYTF
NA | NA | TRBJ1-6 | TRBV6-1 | TGTGCCAGCAGTGAAGGGGCCTACTATAATTCACCCCTCCACTTT | CASSEGAYYNSPLHF
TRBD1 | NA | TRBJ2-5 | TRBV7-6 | TGTGCCAGCAGCAAATGGACAGGGGGCGGGGAGACCCAGTACTTC | CASSKWTGGGETQYF
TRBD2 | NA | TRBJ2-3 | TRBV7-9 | TGTGCCAGCAGCCCGCCGGGACTAGCAGATACGCAGTATTTT | CASSPPGLADTQYF
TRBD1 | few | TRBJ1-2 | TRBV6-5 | TGTGCCAGCAGTATACAGGGGAACTATGGCTACACCTTC | CASSIQGNYGYTF
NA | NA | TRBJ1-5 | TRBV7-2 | TGTGCCAGCAGCCGGCAGGGTCAGCCCCAGCATTTT | CASSRQGQPQHF
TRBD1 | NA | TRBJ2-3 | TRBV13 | TGTGCCAGCAGCCGAATGGCAGGGGGCCTTATCAATACGCAGTATTTT | CASSRMAGGLINTQYF
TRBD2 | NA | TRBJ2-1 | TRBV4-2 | TGTGCCAGCAGCCAAGCTTTAGCGGGGAACAATGAGCAGTTCTTC | CASSQALAGNNEQFF
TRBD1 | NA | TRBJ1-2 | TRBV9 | TGTGCCAGCAGCCCCCGGACAGGGGACTACTATGGCTACACCTTC | CASSPRTGDYYGYTF
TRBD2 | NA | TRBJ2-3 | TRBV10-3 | TGTGCCATCAGTGAGCCGGAAGGAAGCGGGGGGGCCTCAGATACGCAGTATTTT | CAISEPEGSGGASDTQYF
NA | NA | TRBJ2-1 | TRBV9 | TGTGCCAGCAGCGTAGGAGGGTGGTCGTTGCAATACAATGAGCAGTTCTTC | CASSVGGWSLQYNEQFF
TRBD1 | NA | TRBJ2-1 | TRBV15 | TGTGCCACCAGCAGAGACCTGGGACAGGGTGGGAATGAGCAGTTCTTC | CATSRDLGQGGNEQFF
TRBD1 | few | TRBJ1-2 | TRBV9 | TGTGCCAGCAGCGTAGCTCCGGTGATAGGGGGCCTAGGCTACACCTTC | CASSVAPVIGGLGYTF
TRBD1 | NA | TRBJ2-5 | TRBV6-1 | TGTGCCAGCAGTGATTCGGACAGGCGATTAAAAGAGACCCAGTACTTC | CASSDSDRRLKETQYF
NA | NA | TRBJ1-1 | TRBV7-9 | TGTGCTAGCAGCCCAGGTTACGAAGCTTTCTTT | CASSPGYEAFF
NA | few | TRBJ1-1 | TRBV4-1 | TGCGCCAGCAGCCCAATTCCAGGGATCCAGAACACTGAAGCTTTCTTT | CASSPIPGIQNTEAFF
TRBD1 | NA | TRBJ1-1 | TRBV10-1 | TGCGCCAGCAGCCCGGGACAGGGGGTCTCTGAAGCTTTCTTT | CASSPGQGVSEAFF
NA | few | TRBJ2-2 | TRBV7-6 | TGTGCCAGCAGCCTTCGACATACCGGGGAGCTGTTTTTT | CASSLRHTGELFF
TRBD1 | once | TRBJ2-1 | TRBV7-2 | TGTGCCAGCAGCGGGGGACAGATATACAATGAGCAGTTCTTC | CASSGGQIYNEQFF
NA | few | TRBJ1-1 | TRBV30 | TGTGCCTGGACGACGGGGACTGAAGCTTTCTTT | CAWTTGTEAFF
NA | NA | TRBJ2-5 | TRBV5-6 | TGTGCCAGCAGCTTCTTCAGGGGAGGGTTGGAGCAGTACTTC | CASSFFRGGLEQYF
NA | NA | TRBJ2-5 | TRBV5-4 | TGTGCCAGCAGCTTGGCGCCAGTCCAAGAGACCCAGTACTTC | CASSLAPVQETQYF
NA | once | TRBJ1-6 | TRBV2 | TGTGCCAGCAGTGAAGCGGCGGTCTATTATAATTCACCCCTCCACTTT | CASSEAAVYYNSPLHF